A selection of T cell receptor beta chains follows, all from one sample in a study of T cell repertoires in cytomegalovirus infection. TCRdb analysed the reads with MiXCR anew, one entry per CDR3 protein. The data show about 260,000 distinct CDR3 sequences, roughly 9% seen once. Sample: PBMCs. The receptors here all came from a human donor in good health (CMV status not recorded). Some clones in this sample may be carry-over from other donors' samples. The CDR3 runs from the conserved cysteine through the conserved F or W. D genes are given only for firm matches. Some rows mark clone size as missing; the rest say once, few, many or name a class of expanded clone.

D gene | clone size | J gene | V gene | CDR3 length | CDR3 DNA | CDR3 protein
NA | once | TRBJ2-5 | TRBV7-6 | 18 | TGTGCCAGCAGCTCCGAAATTTGGGGAGATCTCCGGCGAGAGACCCAGTACTTC | CASSSEIWGDLRRETQYF
TRBD1 | NA | TRBJ2-5 | TRBV4-3 | 16 | TGCGCCAGCAGCCAAGTCCTCGGGACAGGAAAAGAGACCCAGTACTTC | CASSQVLGTGKETQYF
NA | many | TRBJ1-1 | TRBV11-2 | 15 | TGTGCCAGCAGCTTAGTGGGCTTTGGGAGCACTGAAGCTTTCTTT | CASSLVGFGSTEAFF
NA | many | TRBJ2-2 | TRBV7-2 | 16 | TGTGCCAGCAGCCAGGGGGGGGTCCTGAACACCGGGGAGCTGTTTTTT | CASSQGGVLNTGELFF
TRBD2 | few | TRBJ2-5 | TRBV20-1 | 14 | TGCAGTGCTACTCCGGGACTAGATTCGGAGACCCAGTACTTC | CSATPGLDSETQYF
NA | many | TRBJ2-5 | TRBV5-8 | 14 | TGTGCCAGCAGCTTGGGGACTCGTCAAGAGACCCAGTACTTC | CASSLGTRQETQYF
TRBD2 | NA | TRBJ2-7 | TRBV15 | 14 | TGTGCCACCCACTCGGGGGGTGTATCTCCCGAGCAGTACTTC | CATHSGGVSPEQYF
NA | few | TRBJ1-1 | TRBV18 | 16 | TGTGCCAGCTCACCACCAGTAGGCGAGGGTCGGGCTGAAGCTTTCTTT | CASSPPVGEGRAEAFF
NA | few | TRBJ2-1 | TRBV18 | 18 | TGTGCCAGCTCACCTGTGCGCGGTGGCGGAAGCTCCTACAATGAGCAGTTCTTC | CASSPVRGGGSSYNEQFF
NA | many | TRBJ1-2 | TRBV12-3/TRBV12-4 | 15 | TGTGCCAGCAGTTTGAGGGGGGAACTCAGCAGTGGCTACACCTTC | CASSLRGELSSGYTF
NA | many | TRBJ1-4 | TRBV7-2 | 15 | TGTGCCAGCAGCTGGGGCTCTACAACTAATGAAAAACTGTTTTTT | CASSWGSTTNEKLFF
NA | many | TRBJ2-3 | TRBV7-3 | 13 | TGTGCCAGCAGCCCCATAAACTCAGATACGCAGTATTTT | CASSPINSDTQYF
NA | few | TRBJ2-7 | TRBV28 | 15 | TGTGCCAGCAGTCCCACAGGGGGGGGCTCCTACGAGCAGTACTTC | CASSPTGGGSYEQYF
NA | many | TRBJ2-1 | TRBV29-1 | 12 | TGCAGCGTCCAGTTATCCTACAATGAGCAGTTCTTC | CSVQLSYNEQFF
NA | many | TRBJ1-1 | TRBV19 | 14 | TGTGCCAGCAGAGCGGCAAGTTTCAACACTGAAGCTTTCTTT | CASRAASFNTEAFF
NA | many | TRBJ1-5 | TRBV19 | 12 | TGTGCCAGTAGTATAGCTTGGCAGCCCCAGCATTTT | CASSIAWQPQHF
TRBD1 | many | TRBJ2-7 | TRBV7-2 | 15 | TGTGCCAGCAGCTTAGGGGACAGTAACTACTACGAGCAGTACTTC | CASSLGDSNYYEQYF
NA | many | TRBJ2-1 | TRBV7-2 | 16 | TGTGCCAGCAGCCCCAGAAGGGGCGCCGTTAGGGATGAGCAGTTCTTC | CASSPRRGAVRDEQFF
TRBD1 | NA | TRBJ1-5 | TRBV15 | 17 | TGTGCCACCAGCAACGGTGGGACACAGGGGCGCAATCAGCCCCAGCATTTT | CATSNGGTQGRNQPQHF
NA | many | TRBJ2-1 | TRBV7-2 | 15 | TGTGCCAGCATGGTGGGGGAATCATTTTACAATGAGCAGTTCTTC | CASMVGESFYNEQFF
NA | many | TRBJ1-3 | TRBV7-2 | 16 | TGTGCCAGCAGCTCCACCGGGACACGCTCTGGAAACACCATATATTTT | CASSSTGTRSGNTIYF
NA | NA | TRBJ1-1 | TRBV5-1 | 14 | TGCGCCAGCAGCTTGCAGACAGCGAACACTGAAGCTTTCTTT | CASSLQTANTEAFF
TRBD2 | NA | TRBJ2-1 | TRBV7-2 | 15 | TGTGCCAGCAGCTCGGGACTAGCGTTTGGCGGTGAGCAGTTCTTC | CASSSGLAFGGEQFF
NA | NA | TRBJ2-5 | TRBV7-2 | 18 | TGTGCCAGCAGCTTAGCTCTTGGTGGCGGAATGCGCGGAGAGACCCAGTACTTC | CASSLALGGGMRGETQYF
NA | many | TRBJ1-5 | TRBV19 | 16 | TGTGCCAGTAGTCCCTCCACCGGGACGGGGAATCAGCCCCAGCATTTT | CASSPSTGTGNQPQHF
NA | many | TRBJ2-7 | TRBV5-5 | 15 | TGTGCCAGCAGCTTGGCAGGGGGACTAGAGGACGAGCAGTACTTC | CASSLAGGLEDEQYF
NA | many | TRBJ1-1 | TRBV28 | 16 | TGTGCCAGCAGGCGCCCCCTCATAGGGGCCTGGACTGAAGCTTTCTTT | CASRRPLIGAWTEAFF
NA | many | TRBJ1-6 | TRBV12-3/TRBV12-4 | 14 | TGTGCCAGCAGTTTACGACAGGAGAATTCACCCCTCCACTTT | CASSLRQENSPLHF
NA | many | TRBJ1-5 | TRBV12-3/TRBV12-4 | 15 | TGTGCCAGCAGGCTGGGGCCTAATAGCAATCAGCCCCAGCATTTT | CASRLGPNSNQPQHF
TRBD1 | many | TRBJ1-5 | TRBV12-3/TRBV12-4 | 16 | TGTGCCAGCAGTTTAGGGACAGGGTTTAACAATCAGCCCCAGCATTTT | CASSLGTGFNNQPQHF
NA | many | TRBJ2-3 | TRBV7-2 | 13 | TGTGCCAGCAGCTTAGTTGTCACAGATACGCAGTATTTT | CASSLVVTDTQYF
NA | many | TRBJ1-4 | TRBV12-3/TRBV12-4 | 16 | TGTGCCAGCAGTTCATCGTGGGGGCTTACTAATGAAAAACTGTTTTTT | CASSSSWGLTNEKLFF
NA | many | TRBJ2-7 | TRBV6-1 | 14 | TGTGCCAGCAGTGAGGGCCAGCGGAACTACGAGCAGTACTTC | CASSEGQRNYEQYF
NA | many | TRBJ2-7 | TRBV6-2/TRBV6-3 | 11 | TGTGCCAGCAGTCAGAACTACGAGCAGTACTTC | CASSQNYEQYF
NA | few | TRBJ1-1 | TRBV2 | 14 | TGTGCCAGCAGACCGACAGGATTGAACACTGAAGCTTTCTTT | CASRPTGLNTEAFF
TRBD2 | NA | TRBJ2-3 | TRBV7-8 | 15 | TGTGCCAGCAGCCCTACGGGGGGGGAAGGGGATACGCAGTATTTT | CASSPTGGEGDTQYF
TRBD1 | many | TRBJ2-7 | TRBV7-2 | 18 | TGTGCCAGCAGCATAACCTTACCCAGGACAGGGTCTTTCTACGAGCAGTACTTC | CASSITLPRTGSFYEQYF
NA | many | TRBJ1-1 | TRBV7-2 | 13 | TGTGCCAGCAGCTTCGCGGGGGGCACTGAAGCTTTCTTT | CASSFAGGTEAFF
TRBD2 | few | TRBJ2-2 | TRBV7-2 | 19 | TGTGCCAGCAGCTGGGAGACTAGCGGGAGTCTCCTAGGGACCGGGGAGCTGTTTTTT | CASSWETSGSLLGTGELFF
NA | few | TRBJ1-1 | TRBV20-1 | 16 | TGCAGTGCTAACGCAGGGGTGGGGACGATTAACACTGAAGCTTTCTTT | CSANAGVGTINTEAFF
NA | NA | TRBJ1-6 | TRBV4-2 | 15 | TGTGCCAGCAGCCAAGAGGGACACTATAATTCACCCCTCCACTTT | CASSQEGHYNSPLHF